Listed below are T cell receptor beta chains from one sample, sequenced in a study of long-term antiretroviral therapy in people with HIV. TCRdb keeps only in-frame clones here, not all; method: immunoSEQ multiplex PCR. The sample gives 15,000 to 20,000 clones, around nine tenths of which show up once; approximately 12% is in the top ten. The sequenced sample was unsorted PBMCs, obtained 0.7 years before starting antiretroviral therapy. The origin of the receptors is a man between 45 and 60 years old with HIV. Each CDR3 is given with its conserved first and last residue. The order of the fields is V gene, clone size, D gene, J gene, CDR3 DNA, CDR3 protein. A D gene is named only where the DNA matches it firmly. Rows may omit the clone size; those that give it use once, few, many or a size class.

>TRBV7-9|.|.|TRBJ2-5
TGTGCCAGCAGTCCCCTGCCAGAGACCCAGTACTTC
CASSPLPETQYF
>TRBV4-2|.|TRBD1|TRBJ2-7
TGTGCCAGCAGCGCGACCTCCGGGACAGGGGGGGTCGAGCAGTACTTC
CASSATSGTGGVEQYF
>TRBV2|.|.|TRBJ1-5
TGTGCCAGCAGTGAAATAGGAGGGGATCAGCCCCAGCATTTT
CASSEIGGDQPQHF
>TRBV7-9|.|.|TRBJ1-2
TGTGCCAGCAGCTTACAGCCCTACTATGGCTACACCTTC
CASSLQPYYGYTF
>TRBV7-9|.|.|TRBJ2-7
TGTGCCAGCAGCTTAGTTGGTAGTACCTACGAGCAGTACTTC
CASSLVGSTYEQYF
>TRBV29-1|.|.|TRBJ1-2
TGCAGCGTTGAAGCGGTAGGGGGAGCCTCTAACTATGGCTACACCTTC
CSVEAVGGASNYGYTF
>TRBV5-1|.|TRBD2|TRBJ2-1
TGCGCCAGCAGCTTTGGACTAGCGGGAGTGGATGAGCAGTTCTTC
CASSFGLAGVDEQFF
>TRBV5-1|.|TRBD1|TRBJ2-1
TGCGCCAGCAGCCCCCCGGGACAGGGGGTCCGTGGCTCCTACAATGAGCAGTTCTTC
CASSPPGQGVRGSYNEQFF
>TRBV5-1|once|TRBD1|TRBJ1-1
TGCGCCAGCAACTTAGGGACAGGTAACACTGAAGCTTTCTTT
CASNLGTGNTEAFF
>TRBV7-9|.|TRBD2|TRBJ2-7
TGTGCCAGCGGGGGGGAGGTGGCCTACGAGCAGTACTTC
CASGGEVAYEQYF
>TRBV11-2|.|.|TRBJ1-2
TGTGCCAGCAGCTTAGACCTTGGCCGGGGTGGCGCGGGGTATGGCTACACCTTC
CASSLDLGRGGAGYGYTF
>TRBV2|once|.|TRBJ1-2
TGTGCCAGCAGTGAAGGACGGCGGGGGTGGTATGGCTACACCTTC
CASSEGRRGWYGYTF
>TRBV5-1|.|TRBD1|TRBJ2-7
TGCGCCAGCAGCTTGGGGGTCCTGGGACAGGGTCGCCACGAGCAGTACTTC
CASSLGVLGQGRHEQYF
>TRBV7-6|few|.|TRBJ1-5
TGTGCCAGCAGCTTCGACCCCCGGTACGATAGCAATCAGCCCCAGCATTTT
CASSFDPRYDSNQPQHF
>TRBV4-3|.|TRBD2|TRBJ2-7
TGCGCCAGCAGCCACGGACTAGCGGGGAGTTCTTACGAGCAGTACTTC
CASSHGLAGSSYEQYF
>TRBV10-1|.|.|TRBJ2-2
TGCGCCAGCAGTGATGGATTCAAGGGTAACACCGGGGAGCTGTTTTTT
CASSDGFKGNTGELFF
>TRBV5-1|.|TRBD2|TRBJ2-3
TGCGCCAGCAGCTTGAATGGCGGGAGGGCCGGAGATACGCAGTATTTT
CASSLNGGRAGDTQYF
>TRBV9|.|TRBD1|TRBJ1-6
TGTGCCAGCAGCCTCCGGCAGGGGGGGGATTCACCCCTCCACTTT
CASSLRQGGDSPLHF
>TRBV6-1|.|.|TRBJ1-2
TGTGCCAGCAGTGAAGGCGCAGGGCACCTACTTAACTATGGCTACACCTTC
CASSEGAGHLLNYGYTF
>TRBV6-4|few|.|TRBJ1-5
TGTGCCAGCAGTGACGTCAAGGGGCCCCAACCGTATAGCAATCAGCCCCAGCATTTT
CASSDVKGPQPYSNQPQHF
>TRBV2|few|.|TRBJ1-5
TGTGCCAGCAGTGCCAAACGTAGCAATCAGCCCCAGCATTTT
CASSAKRSNQPQHF
>TRBV5-1|.|.|TRBJ1-2
TGCGCCAGCAGCATAGACCCAGGCTATGGCTACACCTTC
CASSIDPGYGYTF
>TRBV21-1|.|.|TRBJ1-6
TGTGCCAGCCGGTGCAGGACGGGTAATTCACCCCTCCACTTT
CASRCRTGNSPLHF
>TRBV18|.|.|TRBJ1-3
TGTGCCAGCTCACCACGGGGTGGACTTAACACCATATATTTT
CASSPRGGLNTIYF
>TRBV19|.|.|TRBJ1-1
TGTGCCAGTACTTACCAGGGGACTGAAGCTTTCTTT
CASTYQGTEAFF
>TRBV5-1|.|.|TRBJ2-2
TGCGCCAGCAGCTTATTGGCTACTAGTACCACCGGGGAGCTGTTTTTT
CASSLLATSTTGELFF
>TRBV6-6|.|.|TRBJ1-6
TGTGCCAGCAGCCTCACACTTCCCAATTCACCCCTCCACTTT
CASSLTLPNSPLHF
>TRBV5-4|.|.|TRBJ2-5
TGTGCCAGCAGCTTGCCACCCTTAGGGGAGACCCAGTACTTC
CASSLPPLGETQYF
>TRBV2|.|.|TRBJ1-2
TGTGCCAGCACCCAAAGGGGGGGAGTGGCCTCTGGCTACACCTTC
CASTQRGGVASGYTF
>TRBV5-1|.|.|TRBJ2-1
TGCGCCAGCAGCTTGGAACACCCCTCCTACAATGAGCAGTTCTTC
CASSLEHPSYNEQFF
>TRBV9|.|TRBD2|TRBJ2-7
TGTGCCAGCAGCCCTCACGGGGAGGGCTTGGGCGAGCAGTACTTC
CASSPHGEGLGEQYF
>TRBV28|once|.|TRBJ1-6
TGTGCCAGCAGTTTGGGGGTTTACTCACCCCTCCACTTT
CASSLGVYSPLHF
>TRBV2|.|.|TRBJ1-1
TGTGCCAGCAGTGAAGAACCGGGGGCGAACACTGAAGCTTTCTTT
CASSEEPGANTEAFF
>TRBV5-1|.|.|TRBJ1-1
TGCGCCAGCAGCTTCACCCTCGAGGGGGGTTGGACCACTGAAGCTTTCTTT
CASSFTLEGGWTTEAFF
>TRBV4-3|once|.|TRBJ1-4
TGCGCCAGCAGCCAACTCTTAGGGGCAACTAATGAAAAACTGTTTTTT
CASSQLLGATNEKLFF
>TRBV15|.|.|TRBJ2-7
TGTGCCACCAGCGGAGACTACGAGCAGTACTTC
CATSGDYEQYF
>TRBV19|.|TRBD1|TRBJ1-5
TGTGCCAGTAGTATGGCAACAGGGGCTAGCAATCAGCCCCAGCATTTT
CASSMATGASNQPQHF
>TRBV7-2|.|TRBD1|TRBJ1-1
TGTGCCAGCAGCCCGACCAGGGGGGGTGCCACTGAAGCTTTCTTT
CASSPTRGGATEAFF
>TRBV18|.|.|TRBJ2-5
TGTGCCAGCTCACCGGACCAAGAGACCCAGTACTTC
CASSPDQETQYF
>TRBV9|few|TRBD2|TRBJ2-7
TGTGCCAGCAGCGGCGGGACTAGAAACGAGCAGTACTTC
CASSGGTRNEQYF
>TRBV27|.|TRBD2|TRBJ2-3
TGTGCCAGCAGTTTTGGGACTAGCGGGGCCCCCACAGATACGCAGTATTTT
CASSFGTSGAPTDTQYF
>TRBV25-1|.|.|TRBJ2-5
TGTGCCAGCAGTGAATACTACGGGGATCAAGAGACCCAGTACTTC
CASSEYYGDQETQYF
>TRBV29-1|.|.|TRBJ2-3
TGCAGCGTTGACACGGGGACAGATACGCAGTATTTT
CSVDTGTDTQYF
>TRBV5-1|.|TRBD2|TRBJ2-5
TGCGCCAGCAGCTCCGGACTAGCGGGCTTACAAACCCAGTACTTC
CASSSGLAGLQTQYF
>TRBV18|once|.|TRBJ2-2
TGTGCCAGCTCACCAGAGGGTATTTCCGGGGAGCTGTTTTTT
CASSPEGISGELFF
>TRBV5-1|once|TRBD2|TRBJ2-1
TGCGCCAGCAGCTTGGAGGCGGGTCTAGCGGGAGAGGAGCAGTTCTTC
CASSLEAGLAGEEQFF
>TRBV7-9|.|TRBD2|TRBJ2-1
TGTGCCAGCAGCCCCCGACTTACTACTAGCGGGAGCCACAATGAGCAGTTCTTC
CASSPRLTTSGSHNEQFF
>TRBV29-1|.|.|TRBJ2-1
TGCAGCGCTGAAGCACAGGTCTACAATGAGCAGTTCTTC
CSAEAQVYNEQFF
>TRBV10-1|.|.|TRBJ2-2
TGCGCCAGCAGTGAGACTCCGGGGGCCGGGGAGCTGTTTTTT
CASSETPGAGELFF
>TRBV18|once|TRBD1|TRBJ2-2
TGTGCCAGCTCACCGCTTTTCCAGGGGACAGGGGCCCACACCGGGGAGCTGTTTTTT
CASSPLFQGTGAHTGELFF